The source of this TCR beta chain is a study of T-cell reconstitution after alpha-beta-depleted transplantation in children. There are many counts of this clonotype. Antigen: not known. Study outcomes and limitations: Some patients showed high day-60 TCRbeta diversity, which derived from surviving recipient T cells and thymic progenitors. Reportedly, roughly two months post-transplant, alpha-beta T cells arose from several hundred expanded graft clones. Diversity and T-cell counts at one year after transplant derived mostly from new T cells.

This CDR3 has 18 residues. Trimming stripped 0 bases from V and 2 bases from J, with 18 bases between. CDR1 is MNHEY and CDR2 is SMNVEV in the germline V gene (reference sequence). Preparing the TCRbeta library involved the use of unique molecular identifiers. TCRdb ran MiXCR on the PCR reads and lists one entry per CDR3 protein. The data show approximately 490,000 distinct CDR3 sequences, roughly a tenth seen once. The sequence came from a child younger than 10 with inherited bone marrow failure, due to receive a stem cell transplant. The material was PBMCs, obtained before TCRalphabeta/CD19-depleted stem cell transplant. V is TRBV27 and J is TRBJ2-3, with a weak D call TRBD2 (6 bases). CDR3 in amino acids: CASSLSIPSAIPTDTQYF. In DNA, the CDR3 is TGTGCCAGCAGTTTATCGATCCCTAGCGCCATTCCCACAGATACGCAGTATTTT.